The next 32 T cell receptor beta chains were all read from a single sample in a study of CD8 T cells in ankylosing spondylitis. Their cognate antigens are unknown. Overall study findings and caveats: Among TCR beta sequences, a motif of eight or nine highly homologous variants appeared characteristic of ankylosing spondylitis blood.

TCRdb re-called the 5' RACE reads through MiXCR, storing one row per CDR3 protein. The profile shows approximately 550,000 distinct CDR3 sequences, 12% of them singletons. The specimen was blood, either unsorted or a sorted T cell fraction (not recorded which). Receptor source: a male donor with ankylosing spondylitis.

This rearrangement joins TRBV28 to TRBJ1-3; the D gene is possibly TRBD1 (5 bases). Germline assignment: CDR1 MDHEN and CDR2 SYDVKM. This CDR3 comprises 15 residues. V lost 7 bases, J lost 1 base, and 14 bases lay in between. The CDR3 DNA reads TGTGCCAGCATCCCGGGGACTGAGTCTGGAAACACCATATATTTT. Translating gives CASIPGTESGNTIYF.

The chain carries TRBV4-1 and TRBJ2-2; no firm D call. Germline values: CDR1 MGHRA, CDR2 YSYEKL. V dropped 0 bases and J dropped 3 bases, with 8 bases sitting between them. The length of the CDR3 is 15 residues. The CDR3 protein is CASSQDERYTGELFF. For the CDR3, the DNA is TGCGCCAGCAGCCAAGATGAACGGTACACCGGGGAGCTGTTTTTT.

V and J are TRBV15 and TRBJ2-5; D may be TRBD2 (7 bases). This CDR3 region has 15 residues. CDR1 is LNHNV, CDR2 YYDKDF, per germline (reference sequence). Trimming left V 3 bases short and J 6 bases short, with 17 bases between. The CDR3 DNA reads as TGTGCCACCAGCAGGGGGGGGGCAACGAGTCAGACCCAGTACTTC. Translating it yields CATSRGGATSQTQYF.

This clonotype was counted between two and nine times. The genes are TRBV29-1 and TRBJ1-4; no clear D. V lost 3 bases and J 8 bases, leaving 13 bases between the germline ends. Germline CDR1 SQVTM, CDR2 ANQGSEA. This CDR3 has 13 amino acids. CDR3 amino acids: CSVDGESGEKLFF. For the CDR3, the DNA is TGCAGCGTTGACGGGGAGTCGGGGGAAAAACTGTTTTTT.

This clonotype occurred a few times. V gene TRBV20-1 combines with J gene TRBJ2-2, with 10 bases identical to TRBD2. This CDR3 has 15 amino acids. CDR1 DFQATT and CDR2 SNEGSKA come from the germline V gene (reference sequence). Trimming cost V 3 bases and J 3 bases; bases outside gene matches: 4. Here the CDR3 DNA reads TGCAGTGCTAGCTCTAGCGGGAGTCACACCGGGGAGCTGTTTTTT. Translated: CSASSSGSHTGELFF.

This rearrangement joins TRBV7-2 to TRBJ2-7; TRBD2 aligns across 11 bases. V lost 4 bases and J lost 4; bases outside the gene matches: 6. CDR3 length: 15 amino acids. Germline-derived CDR1 and CDR2 are SGHTA and FQGNSA. The CDR3 region has the DNA TGTGCCAGCAGCTCGGGACTAGCGGACTCTTACGAGCAGTACGTC. As protein: CASSSGLADSYEQYV.

This clonotype was picked up many times. The chain employs TRBV12-3 or TRBV12-4 and TRBJ2-7; D gene uncertain. The CDR3 consists of 12 residues. Trimming pared 7 bases from V and 9 bases from J, leaving 16 bases between. The CDR3 DNA sequence: TGTGCCAGCACCGGGTCACCTGGAAGGCAGTACTTC. Its protein product is CASTGSPGRQYF.

J is TRBJ2-4 and V is TRBV7-2; 10 bases fit TRBD2. The CDR3 covers 14 residues. Germline V gene lookup returns CDR1 SGHTA and CDR2 FQGNSA. The junction had 4 bases not matched to a gene; V was cut back by 5 bases and J by 6 bases. The CDR3 reads CASSPAGGLNIQYF. DNA of the CDR3: TGTGCCAGCAGCCCAGCGGGGGGGTTAAACATTCAGTACTTC. The variable domain in full, completed from reference TRBV7-2 and TRBJ2-4, reads GAGVSQSPSNKVTEKGKDVELRCDPISGHTALYWYRQSLGQGLEFLIYFQGNSAPDKSGLPSDRFSAERTGGSVSTLTIQRTQQEDSAVYLCASSPAGGLNIQYFGAGTRLSVL.

The chain has TRBV5-1 and TRBJ1-1; 9 bases map to TRBD1. The CDR3 totals 15 residues. Germline V gives CDR1 SGHRS, CDR2 YFSETQ. The junction had 7 bases not matched to a gene; V was cut back by 3 bases and J by 4 bases. The CDR3 reads CASSSGTGMVTEAFF. The CDR3 coding sequence is TGCGCCAGCAGCTCCGGGACAGGGATGGTCACTGAAGCTTTCTTT.

The J gene is TRBJ1-2, the V gene TRBV20-1; no clear D gene. Between the trimmed V and J ends, which lost 1 base and 5 bases, there was a span of 11 bases. The length of the CDR3 is 13 residues. Germline CDR1 is DFQATT and CDR2 is SNEGSKA (reference sequence). This CDR3 is CSARGPTVYGYTF. The CDR3 nucleotides read TGCAGTGCTAGAGGGCCCACGGTATATGGCTACACCTTC.

The V gene is TRBV10-3, the J gene TRBJ2-7, with D maybe TRBD1 (6 bases). V was trimmed by 7 bases and J by 1 base, leaving 8 bases between them. This CDR3 has 12 residues. CDR1 ENHRY and CDR2 SYGVKD come from the germline V gene. The CDR3 here is CAIKGQSYEQYF. CDR3 coding DNA: TGTGCCATCAAAGGACAGTCCTACGAGCAGTACTTC.

This chain uses TRBV20-1 with TRBJ2-7, with 9 nucleotides matching TRBD2. CDR1 is DFQATT and CDR2 is SNEGSKA in the germline V gene (reference sequence). The CDR3 totals 15 residues. V was clipped by 8 bases and J by 4 bases; unmatched bases: 15. In DNA, the CDR3 is TGCAGTACCCAGACAGTTCTAGCGGGAAGATACGAGCAGTACTTC. Translated, it gives CSTQTVLAGRYEQYF.

This rearrangement joins TRBV29-1 to TRBJ1-4; 11 positions match TRBD1. V lost 6 bases and J lost 7; bases outside the gene matches: 13. CDR1 is SQVTM and CDR2 is ANQGSEA in the germline V gene. There are 16 residues in the CDR3. CDR3 region: CSVREISGTGGEKLFF. Here the CDR3 DNA reads TGCAGCGTGCGTGAAATTTCGGGGACAGGGGGTGAAAAACTGTTTTTT.

The chain links TRBV6-5 to TRBJ2-7, with TRBD2 matching 11 bases. V lost 2 bases to trimming and J lost 5 bases; unmatched junction nucleotides: 14. The CDR3 has 18 residues. CDR1 is MNHEY, CDR2 SVGAGI, per germline. This chain's CDR3 is CASSYHPGTSGGSNEQYF. The DNA for the CDR3 is TGTGCCAGCAGTTACCACCCCGGGACTAGCGGAGGGTCTAACGAGCAGTACTTC.

The chain is built from TRBV15 and TRBJ1-5; 7 bases are a match to TRBD1. The CDR3 contains 16 residues. Per the germline V gene, CDR1 is LNHNV and CDR2 is YYDKDF (reference sequence). V lost 5 bases, J lost 2 bases, and 9 bases stayed unmatched. In nucleotides, the CDR3 is TGTGCCACCAGCTCTGCCCCCGGGACAGGCAATCAGCCCCAGCATTTT. Its translation: CATSSAPGTGNQPQHF.

There are a few counts of this clonotype. V usage is TRBV3-1 and J usage is TRBJ1-3, with D hard to call. Germline CDR1 reads LGHDT; CDR2 reads YNNKEL (reference sequence). With 1 base removed from V and 2 bases from J, the gap between germline ends came to 9 bases. There are 15 residues in the CDR3. The chain's CDR3 is CASSQVAAAGNTIYF. The DNA of the CDR3 is TGTGCCAGCAGCCAAGTCGCCGCTGCTGGAAACACCATATATTTT.

The chain recombines TRBV7-2 with TRBJ2-1; perhaps TRBD1 as D (5 bases). The CDR3 contains 13 residues. In germline, CDR1 is SGHTA, CDR2 FQGNSA. V was cut by 5 bases and J by 8 bases, with 13 bases left in between. The CDR3 reads CASSGAFIDEQFF. The CDR3 bases are TGTGCCAGCAGCGGGGCATTTATCGATGAGCAGTTCTTC.

This clonotype was recorded a few times. The chain carries TRBV3-1 and TRBJ2-7, with D possibly TRBD2 on 6 matching bases. CDR1 is LGHDT, CDR2 YNNKEL, per germline (reference sequence). CDR3 length: 14 residues. V was shortened by 2 bases and J by 4 bases, with 12 bases between the two germline ends. The CDR3 DNA reads TGTGCCAGCAGCCAACCTGGGGAGGTTTACGAGCAGTACTTC. It encodes CASSQPGEVYEQYF.

This clonotype turned up a few times. This rearrangement joins TRBV27 to TRBJ1-2; 9 bases fit TRBD1. This CDR3 has 14 amino acids. V lost 6 bases, J lost 5 bases, and 7 bases stayed unmatched. Germline V gene sequence: CDR1 MNHEY, CDR2 SMNVEV (reference sequence). The CDR3 loop is CASSPGQGRYGYTF. CDR3 in DNA: TGTGCCAGCAGCCCGGGACAGGGTAGATATGGCTACACCTTC.

The CDR3 bases are TGTGCCAGCAGCCTGCGGGCCCTGGGAGAAGAGACCCAGTACTTC. Translating gives CASSLRALGEETQYF. The chain is built from TRBV5-5 and TRBJ2-5, with a weak D call TRBD2 (5 bases). Germline CDR1 is SGHKS and CDR2 is YYEKEE (reference sequence). The CDR3 has 15 residues. Trimming took off 4 bases at V and 3 bases at J, with 16 bases between the two ends.

This clonotype has at least ten counts. The V call is TRBV12-3 or TRBV12-4, the J call TRBJ1-4; D unclear. The CDR3 has 15 residues. V was clipped by 6 bases and J by 0 bases, with 11 bases between them. CDR3 protein: CASRDQAATNEKLFF. DNA for the CDR3: TGTGCCAGCAGAGACCAGGCTGCAACTAATGAAAAACTGTTTTTT.

In its sample, this clonotype was seen a few times. The V gene is TRBV12-3 or TRBV12-4, the J gene TRBJ2-7; possibly TRBD1 for D (5 bases). The V and J ends lost 4 bases and 0 bases respectively, with 7 bases between them. CDR3 length: 13 amino acids. CDR3 loop: CASSYRSSYEQYV. The CDR3 DNA sequence: TGTGCCAGCAGTTACAGGAGCTCCTACGAGCAGTACGTC.

This clonotype appeared many times. The chain carries TRBV29-1 and TRBJ2-1; D unclear. The germline gives CDR1 SQVTM, CDR2 ANQGSEA. The CDR3 is 13 amino acids. Trimming removed 1 base at V and 9 bases at J, with 13 bases between. CDR3 coding DNA: TGCAGCGTTGAAGGGTTAGCTAAGGGTGAGCAGTTCTTC. Its protein is CSVEGLAKGEQFF.

The chain is built from TRBV12-3 or TRBV12-4 and TRBJ1-4, with D unclear. With 4 bases removed from V and 3 bases from J, the gap between germline ends came to 9 bases. There are 14 residues in the CDR3. The CDR3 here is CASSSRGANEKLFF. CDR3 DNA: TGTGCCAGCAGTTCTCGCGGGGCTAATGAAAAACTGTTTTTT.

This clonotype was seen a handful of times. This sequence joins TRBV5-1 and TRBJ1-2, with D hard to call. With 4 bases removed from V and 2 bases from J, the gap between germline ends came to 12 bases. The germline V gene has CDR1 SGHRS and CDR2 YFSETQ. The CDR3 spans 14 residues. The CDR3 sequence: CASSLLEFNYGYTF. The CDR3 bases are TGCGCCAGCAGCCTCCTGGAGTTCAACTATGGCTACACCTTC.

This clonotype appeared a few times. V is TRBV29-1 and J is TRBJ1-1; D remains unclear. The CDR3 length is 12 residues. Trimming left V 2 bases short and J 1 base short, with 5 bases between. Per the germline V gene, CDR1 is SQVTM and CDR2 is ANQGSEA. This CDR3 is CSVELQNTEAFF. CDR3 nucleotides: TGCAGCGTTGAACTACAGAACACTGAAGCTTTCTTT. The whole variable domain, filled in from reference TRBV29-1 and TRBJ1-1, reads SAVISQKPSRDICQRGTSLTIQCQVDSQVTMMFWYRQQPGQSLTLIATANQGSEATYESGFVIDKFPISRPNLTFSTLTVSNMSPEDSSIYLCSVELQNTEAFFGQGTRLTVV.

The chain has TRBV12-3 or TRBV12-4 and TRBJ2-1, with D perhaps TRBD2 (6 bases). The CDR3 sequence is 14 residues long. V lost 4 bases and J lost 7, with 14 bases in between. The CDR3 nucleotides read TGTGCCAGCAGTTACCCACCGACTAGGAATGAGCAGTTCTTC. Translating it yields CASSYPPTRNEQFF.

This clonotype was seen ten or more times. The genes are TRBV6-6 and TRBJ1-2; no reliable D call. Germline-derived CDR1 and CDR2 are MNHNY and SVGAGI (reference sequence). Trimming shortened V by 4 bases and J by 8 bases, and 8 bases separated the two germline ends. The CDR3 is made up of 11 amino acids. The CDR3 is CASSFGGGYTF. The CDR3 DNA follows: TGTGCCAGCAGTTTTGGCGGCGGCTACACCTTC.

This clonotype was observed a handful of times. The gene calls are TRBV7-9 and TRBJ2-3; D remains unclear. The germline V gene encodes CDR1 SEHNR and CDR2 FQNEAQ (reference sequence). The length of the CDR3 is 12 residues. V was pared by 10 bases and J by 8 bases, with 16 bases between. The CDR3 region is CAIEPVQLTQYF. CDR3 sequence (DNA): TGTGCCATCGAACCTGTGCAGCTTACGCAGTATTTT.

The chain couples TRBV7-9 to TRBJ1-4, with D possibly being TRBD1 (6 bases). Germline V lookup: CDR1 SEHNR, CDR2 FQNEAQ (reference sequence). The CDR3 has 14 amino acids. Trimming took off 5 bases at V and 3 bases at J, with 10 bases between the two ends. CDR3 protein: CASSPTGSNEKLFF. The CDR3 DNA is TGTGCCAGCAGCCCCACAGGGTCTAATGAAAAACTGTTTTTT.

The sample holds a few counts of this clonotype. The chain employs TRBV18 and TRBJ1-1; 7 bases line up with TRBD1. The length of the CDR3 is 16 residues. From germline, CDR1 is KGHSH and CDR2 LQKENI. Trimming removed 3 bases from V and 4 bases from J; junction bases left unmatched: 11. Written as DNA, the CDR3 is TGTGCCAGCTCACCTCAAACAGGGGAAGGAAGCACTGAAGCTTTCTTT. Its protein is CASSPQTGEGSTEAFF.

The chain couples TRBV14 to TRBJ2-1; D gene unclear. Looked up from germline, CDR1 is SGHDN and CDR2 is FVKESK. The CDR3 runs to 13 residues. Trimming left V 3 bases short and J 0 bases short, with 3 bases between. In DNA, the CDR3 is TGTGCCAGCAGCCAGAGCTCCTACAATGAGCAGTTCTTC. Amino acid sequence: CASSQSSYNEQFF. Full variable domain (outside the CDR3, taken from reference TRBV14 and TRBJ2-1): EAGVTQFPSHSVIEKGQTVTLRCDPISGHDNLYWYRRVMGKEIKFLLHFVKESKQDESGMPNNRFLAERTGGTYSTLKVQPAELEDSGVYFCASSQSSYNEQFFGPGTRLTVL.